Below, 8 T cell receptor beta chains from the same sample are listed, as sequenced in a study of long-term antiretroviral therapy in people with HIV (dated by TCRdb to 2021 to 2024). The immunoSEQ hsTCRB v3.0 assay was used at survey level resolution for TRB variable region sequencing. The clones in this table, taken by TCRdb from immuneACCESS, are in-frame only. Not every clone is retained; where verified, under half of the shortfall comes from an unresolved V gene, and the cause of the rest is unknown. The sample table contains 30,000 to 40,000 clones; only one count was recorded for approximately 72% of them. The ten most abundant clones make up roughly 3.5% of the sample. The source material was unsorted PBMCs, sampled 3 years after starting antiretroviral therapy. The receptors originated from a man aged 50 or older with HIV.

The chain couples TRBV30 to TRBJ2-5, with 8 bases matching TRBD2. This CDR3 contains 15 residues. Germline V lookup: CDR1 GTSNPN, CDR2 SVGIG (reference sequence). V lost 4 bases, J lost 3 bases, and 10 bases stayed unmatched. The CDR3 loop reads CAWIPKRAGEETQYF. DNA for the CDR3: TGTGCCTGGATTCCGAAGCGAGCGGGAGAAGAGACCCAGTACTTC.

The chain links TRBV5-1 to TRBJ1-2; D unclear. V was pared by 1 base and J by 4 bases, with 8 bases between. The CDR3 has 13 residues. Looked up from germline, CDR1 is SGHRS and CDR2 is YFSETQ. The DNA of the CDR3 is TGCGCCAGCAGCTTGTCGGACGGCTATGGCTACACCTTC. It encodes CASSLSDGYGYTF.

V gene TRBV6-5 combines with J gene TRBJ2-7; tentative D call: TRBD1 (5 bases). The germline V and J ends were trimmed by 5 bases and 3 bases, with 14 bases remaining between them. CDR1 is MNHEY, CDR2 SVGAGI, per germline. CDR3 size: 14 residues. Written as DNA, the CDR3 is TGTGCCAGCAGTCGTGACCAGGGTGTCTACGAGCAGTACTTC. It encodes CASSRDQGVYEQYF.

This clone has just a few counts. The V gene is TRBV6-6, the J gene TRBJ1-2; possibly TRBD1 for D (5 bases). Trimming stripped 4 bases from V and 4 bases from J, with 10 bases between. CDR3 size: 13 residues. Germline CDR1 reads MNHNY; CDR2 reads SVGAGI (reference sequence). The CDR3 here is CASSSGGAYGYTF. As DNA, the CDR3 is TGTGCCAGCAGTTCCGGGGGTGCCTATGGCTACACCTTC.

CDR3 protein: CASRQGGTGVGNQPQHF. CDR3 nucleotide sequence: TGTGCCAGCAGGCAAGGGGGGACAGGGGTAGGCAATCAGCCCCAGCATTTT. V gene TRBV2 combines with J gene TRBJ1-5; the match to TRBD1 covers 10 bases. The germline V gene encodes CDR1 SNHLY and CDR2 FYNNEI. V shed 6 bases, J shed 2 bases, and the junction held 10 bases outside the gene matches. The CDR3 spans 17 residues.

V usage is TRBV4-1 and J usage is TRBJ1-2; D unclear. CDR3 size: 15 residues. V lost 4 bases and J 0 bases, leaving 12 bases between the germline ends. Germline CDR1 MGHRA, CDR2 YSYEKL. CDR3 sequence: CASSPWTEANYGYTF. DNA of the CDR3: TGCGCCAGCAGCCCCTGGACGGAAGCTAACTATGGCTACACCTTC.

The chain couples TRBV5-5 to TRBJ2-3, with D hard to call. Trimming removed 4 bases from V and 0 bases from J, with 12 bases in between. Germline V gene data show CDR1 as SGHKS and CDR2 as YYEKEE (reference sequence). There are 15 residues in the CDR3. The chain's CDR3 is CASSQQITSTDTQYF. The DNA of the CDR3 is TGTGCCAGCAGCCAACAGATAACTAGCACAGATACGCAGTATTTT.

This chain connects TRBV7-8 to TRBJ2-4, with 8 bases fitting TRBD2. Trimming took 1 base from V and 6 from J; bases not matched to a gene: 5. Germline V CDR1 and CDR2: SGHVS, FQNEAQ. The CDR3 totals 15 residues. The CDR3 loop reads CASSLEGTRGNIQYF. The CDR3 bases are TGTGCCAGCAGCTTAGAAGGGACTAGGGGAAACATTCAGTACTTC.